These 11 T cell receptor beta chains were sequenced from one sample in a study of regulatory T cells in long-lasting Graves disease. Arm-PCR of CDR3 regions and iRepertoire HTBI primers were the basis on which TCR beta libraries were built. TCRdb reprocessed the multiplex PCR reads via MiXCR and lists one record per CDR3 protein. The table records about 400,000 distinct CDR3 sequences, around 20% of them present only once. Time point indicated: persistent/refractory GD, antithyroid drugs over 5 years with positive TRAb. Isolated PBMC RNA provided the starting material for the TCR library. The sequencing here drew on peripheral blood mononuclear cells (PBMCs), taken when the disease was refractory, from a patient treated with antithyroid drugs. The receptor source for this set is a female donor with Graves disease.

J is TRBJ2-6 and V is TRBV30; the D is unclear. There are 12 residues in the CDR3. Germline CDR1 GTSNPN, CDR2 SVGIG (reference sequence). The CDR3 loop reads CACDSGANVLTF. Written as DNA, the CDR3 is TGTGCGTGTGACTCTGGGGCCAACGTCCTGACTTTC.

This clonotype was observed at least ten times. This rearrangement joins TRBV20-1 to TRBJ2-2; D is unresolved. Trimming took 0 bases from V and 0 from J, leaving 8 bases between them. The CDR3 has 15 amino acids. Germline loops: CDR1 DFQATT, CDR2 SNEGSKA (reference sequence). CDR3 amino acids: CSAREAVSNTGELFF. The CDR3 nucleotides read TGCAGTGCTAGAGAGGCGGTTTCGAACACCGGGGAGCTGTTTTTT.

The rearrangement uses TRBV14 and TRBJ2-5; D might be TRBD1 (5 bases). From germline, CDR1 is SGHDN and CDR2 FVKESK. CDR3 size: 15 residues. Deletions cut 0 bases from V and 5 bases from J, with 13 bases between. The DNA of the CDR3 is TGTGCCAGCAGCCAAGATCTCCAGGGCCGCGAGACCCAGTACTTC. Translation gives CASSQDLQGRETQYF.

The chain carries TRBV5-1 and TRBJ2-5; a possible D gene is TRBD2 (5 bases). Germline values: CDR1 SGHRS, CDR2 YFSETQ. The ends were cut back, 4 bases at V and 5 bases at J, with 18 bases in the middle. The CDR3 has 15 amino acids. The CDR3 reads CASSPRQSGGETQYF. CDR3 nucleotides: TGCGCCAGCAGCCCCCGCCAGAGCGGAGGCGAGACCCAGTACTTC.

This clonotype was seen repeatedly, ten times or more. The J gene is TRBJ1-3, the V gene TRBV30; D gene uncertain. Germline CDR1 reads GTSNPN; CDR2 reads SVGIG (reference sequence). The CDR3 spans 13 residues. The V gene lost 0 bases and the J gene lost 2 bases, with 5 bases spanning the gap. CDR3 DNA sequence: TGTGCCTGGAGTGTACAGACTGGAAACACCATATATTTT. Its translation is CAWSVQTGNTIYF.

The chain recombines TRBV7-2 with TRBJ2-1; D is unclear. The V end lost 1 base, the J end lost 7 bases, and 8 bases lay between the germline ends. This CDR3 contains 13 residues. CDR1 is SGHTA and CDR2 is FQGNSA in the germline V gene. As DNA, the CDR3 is TGTGCCAGCAGCTTAGTGGGAAGGAATGAGCAGTTCTTC. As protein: CASSLVGRNEQFF.

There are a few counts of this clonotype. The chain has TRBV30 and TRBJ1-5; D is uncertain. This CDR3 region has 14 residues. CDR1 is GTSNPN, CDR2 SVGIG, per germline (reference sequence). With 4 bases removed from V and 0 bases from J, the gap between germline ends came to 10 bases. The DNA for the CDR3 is TGTGCCTGGACGGGTTCCAATAGCAATCAGCCCCAGCATTTT. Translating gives CAWTGSNSNQPQHF.

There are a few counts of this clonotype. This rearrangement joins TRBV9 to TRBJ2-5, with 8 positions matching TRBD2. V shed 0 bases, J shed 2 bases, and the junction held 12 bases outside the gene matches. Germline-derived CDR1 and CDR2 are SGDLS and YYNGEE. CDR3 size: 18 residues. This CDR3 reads CASSVAGGGLGPQETQYF. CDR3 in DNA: TGTGCCAGCAGCGTAGCCGGAGGGGGACTAGGGCCTCAAGAGACCCAGTACTTC. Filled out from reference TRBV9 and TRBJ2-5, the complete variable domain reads DSGVTQTPKHLITATGQRVTLRCSPRSGDLSVYWYQQSLDQGLQFLIQYYNGEERAKGNILERFSAQQFPDLHSELNLSSLELGDSALYFCASSVAGGGLGPQETQYFGPGTRLLVL.

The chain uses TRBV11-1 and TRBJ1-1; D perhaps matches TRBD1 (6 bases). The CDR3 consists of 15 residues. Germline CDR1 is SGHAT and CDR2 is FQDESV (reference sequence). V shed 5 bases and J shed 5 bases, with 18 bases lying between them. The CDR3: CASSPEGGLRTEAFF. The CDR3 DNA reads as TGTGCCAGCAGCCCAGAAGGGGGATTGAGGACTGAAGCTTTCTTT. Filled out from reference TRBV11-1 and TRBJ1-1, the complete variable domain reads EAEVAQSPRYKITEKSQAVAFWCDPISGHATLYWYRQILGQGPELLVQFQDESVVDDSQLPKDRFSAERLKGVDSTLKIQPAELGDSAMYLCASSPEGGLRTEAFFGQGTRLTVV.

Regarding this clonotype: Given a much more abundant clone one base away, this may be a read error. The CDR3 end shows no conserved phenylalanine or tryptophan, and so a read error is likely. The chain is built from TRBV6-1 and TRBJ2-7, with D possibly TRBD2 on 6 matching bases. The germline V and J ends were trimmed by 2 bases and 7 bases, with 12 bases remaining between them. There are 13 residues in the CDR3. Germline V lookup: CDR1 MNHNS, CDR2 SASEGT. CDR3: CASSEWRGGEQYL. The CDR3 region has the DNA TGTGCCAGCAGTGAATGGCGGGGCGGGGAGCAGTACCTC.

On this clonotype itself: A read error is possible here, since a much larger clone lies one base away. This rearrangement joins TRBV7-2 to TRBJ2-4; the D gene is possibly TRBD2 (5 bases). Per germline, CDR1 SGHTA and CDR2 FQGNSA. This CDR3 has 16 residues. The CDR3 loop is CASSTLTGRAKNIQHF. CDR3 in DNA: TGTGCCAGCAGCACTCTCACGGGAAGGGCCAAAAACATTCAGCACTTC.